This section outlines one T cell receptor (beta chain) sequence together with its context. CDR3 size: 17 residues. This record belongs to a study of beta chain features in type 1 diabetes. The investigators reverse transcribed all of the isolated RNA, so they sequenced expressed TCRB transcripts. Each sample of naive, central memory or regulatory T cells had, on average, about 3.57 million reads. Assay: immunoSEQ multiplex PCR; the TCRdb copy retains only in-frame clones and omits some. The table includes hundreds of thousands of clones, 15% to 19% detected once. In total, each donor contributed a single heparinised blood draw that averaged approximately 0.12 L.

The chain couples TRBV21-1 to TRBJ2-2; no check of the table's D call, TRBD2, against the DNA was made. TRBV21-1 is noted as a pseudogene. The source material was naive CD4+ T cells from blood. The receptor comes from a young man in good health. The CDR3 spells CASRGGRAPSGTGELFF. The CDR3 region has the DNA TGTGCCAGCAGGGGAGGACGGGCTCCCTCGGGTACCGGGGAGCTGTTTTTT.